This paragraph covers one TCR beta chain sequence. This specimen belongs to a study of blood T cell repertoires in COVID-19. Looking at the study overall: Nucleic acid was either cDNA or gDNA, and it came from T cells, B-cell-depleted T cells, or PBMCs.

Source study methods: How many nucleated cells were present was estimated from reference gene primer amplification. Data came from immunoSEQ multiplex PCR; TCRdb stores just in-frame clones and leaves some out. From that table come the V and J calls and clone size; the DNA was used to work out D and trimming. In the table there are 180,000 or so clones, 82% of which are singletons. Germline V CDR1 and CDR2: SGHTA, FQGNSA. V was cut by 3 bases and J by 5 bases, with 11 bases left in between. CDR3 length: 14 residues. The source is a woman aged 70-85 years with acute or convalescent COVID-19. The specimen was peripheral blood. V gene TRBV7-2 combines with J gene TRBJ1-5; D possibly corresponds to TRBD1 (5 bases). The CDR3 nucleotides are TGTGCCAGCAGCTTGTTGACAGCTTATCAGCCCCAGCATTTT. Its protein product is CASSLLTAYQPQHF.